Listed below are T cell receptor beta chains from one sample, sequenced in a study of control samples from healthy donors and cancer patients. Clones were sequenced by immunoSEQ multiplex PCR, and TCRdb holds only the in-frame ones, with some missing. Counted here are more than 95,000 clones, around 94% occurring once; the ten biggest clones make up approximately 0.58%. What was sequenced was PBMCs. The receptors here all came from an elderly man with head and neck cancer. Each CDR3 is given with its conserved first and last residue. Fields, in order: J gene, V gene, CDR3 protein.

TRBJ2-1	TRBV10-3	CAISRWRLNDEQFF
TRBJ1-6	TRBV30	CAWAPGQVSYNSPLHF
TRBJ2-1	TRBV29-1	CSAAGTGGGLANFDEQFF
TRBJ2-1	TRBV7-9	CASSIPGLAGLNEQFF
TRBJ1-1	TRBV7-9	CASSLTGGTEAFF
TRBJ2-2	TRBV11-1	CASSFRTSPAGELFF
TRBJ1-3	TRBV6-5	CASSPGQGPGNTIYF
TRBJ2-5	TRBV9	CASSLNSGETQYF
TRBJ2-5	TRBV5-1	CASSRNRGRGQETQYF
TRBJ2-7	TRBV7-8	CASSLRQGNSYEQYF
TRBJ1-1	TRBV6-5	CASSPWTGGTEAFF
TRBJ2-1	TRBV5-1	CASNLAPPDGGTEQFF
TRBJ2-1	TRBV5-1	CASSLGQGSYNEQFF
TRBJ2-1	TRBV5-8	CASSLGTSGYNEQFF
TRBJ1-2	TRBV14	CASSQDGQGLNGYTF
TRBJ2-1	TRBV7-9	CASSLAWRGATNEQFF
TRBJ2-3	TRBV5-1	CASSAGQGSPDTQYF
TRBJ1-3	TRBV10-2	CASSAGIGNTIYF
TRBJ1-5	TRBV20-1	CSASGTEAPQHF
TRBJ2-2	TRBV24-1	CATSDLGGELFF
TRBJ2-5	TRBV7-7	CASSQLAQETQYF
TRBJ2-5	TRBV7-9	CASSEPRGLQETQYF
TRBJ2-7	TRBV11-2	CASSVDRDAPYEQYF
TRBJ2-7	TRBV18	CASSPSSPNGGEQYF
TRBJ1-5	TRBV6-1	CASSEQGTQPQHF
TRBJ2-7	TRBV11-2	CASSLLGEQYF
TRBJ1-1	TRBV6-1	CASSERGATEAFF
TRBJ1-2	TRBV6-1	CASSEWLVSNYGYTF
TRBJ2-2	TRBV27	CASSLLGHTGELFF
TRBJ2-7	TRBV15	CATSREQGSYEQYF
TRBJ1-6	TRBV19	CASSIRGTLHF
TRBJ2-7	TRBV5-1	CASSLESSYEQYF
TRBJ1-1	TRBV5-1	CASSLAGLGRMNTEAFF
TRBJ1-4	TRBV2	CASRVQGLGEKLFF
TRBJ2-2	TRBV18	CASSLQGASGELFF
TRBJ2-5	TRBV2	CASSEIRAGGRETQYF
TRBJ1-6	TRBV18	CASSPPGLRYNSPLHF
TRBJ1-2	TRBV12-3/TRBV12-4	CASSPGQYGYTF
TRBJ1-5	TRBV7-9	CASSSSGGNQPQHF
TRBJ1-6	TRBV9	CASSERGGGYSPLHF
TRBJ1-6	TRBV11-2	CASSLGSPGVVGLSSPLHF
TRBJ1-5	TRBV7-9	CASAGLPLDLGPQHF
TRBJ2-7	TRBV2	CAGLDGSYEQYF
TRBJ1-6	TRBV6-5	CASGPGSSYNSPLHF
TRBJ1-1	TRBV10-3	CAISVRTNTEAFF
TRBJ2-7	TRBV3-1/TRBV3-2	CASSQGSGSPYEQYF
TRBJ2-7	TRBV19	CASSIFQGGYEQYF
TRBJ1-1	TRBV10-2	CASRVNTEAFF
TRBJ2-5	TRBV6-1	CASSDGSRWGGASETQYF
TRBJ1-1	TRBV5-4	CASSLKVGGAEAFF
TRBJ1-1	TRBV29-1	CSVAPLGFENTEAFF
TRBJ2-5	TRBV6-1	CASSDLGVTQYF
TRBJ2-7	TRBV15	CATSSGGAASYEQYF
TRBJ1-4	TRBV30	CAWSVRRLVTNEKLFF
TRBJ1-1	TRBV30	CAWDRGLNTEAFF
TRBJ1-2	TRBV29-1	CSGGTGYGYTF
TRBJ2-7	TRBV11-2	CASSLLIGQLYEQYF
TRBJ2-5	TRBV7-7	CASSLGRQETQYF
TRBJ1-6	TRBV6-1	CASSEWDSNSPLHF